The TCR beta chain under discussion was sequenced for a study of T cell clones after liver transplantation. About the research overall: Graft-donor-reactive sequences were compared with third-party-reactive TCRbeta sequences from pre-transplant mixed lymphocyte reactions. At least one year of complete immunosuppression withdrawal without enzymes over twice normal defined tolerance. Broader study findings: Compared with third party-reactive sequences, donor-reactive ones declined more, independent of withdrawal success.

Germline values: CDR1 GTSNPN, CDR2 SVGIG (reference sequence). The V gene end was trimmed by 6 bases and the J gene end by 3 bases; junction bases not matched to a gene: 12. The CDR3 totals 15 residues. Concerning this clone: Its antigen remains unidentified.

Here immunoSEQ multiplex PCR was the method, and the copy in TCRdb shows in-frame clones only, minus some. The data contain 25,000 to 35,000 clones, around 94% of them singletons. This clonotype originated in a human patient who received a liver transplant. Some T cells may be transferred from the graft donor. Specimen: CD8+ T cells from blood, collected 12 months after liver transplant. This chain uses TRBV30 with TRBJ2-7, with 9 bases aligning to TRBD2. CDR3 amino acids: CACFCLGREGYEQYF. The CDR3 bases are TGTGCCTGTTTTTGTCTGGGGCGGGAGGGCTACGAGCAGTACTTC.